The 5 T cell receptor beta chains in this list originate from one sample, sequenced in a study of cytomegalovirus exposure and HLA in healthy donors. A multiplex PCR was run with 60 Vbeta primers and 13 Jbeta primers. Measured with immunoSEQ multiplex PCR; TCRdb has only the in-frame clones, and not every one. The repertoire includes about 160,000 clones, about 80% of them detected once, and 1.5% sits in the top ten. The source material was PBMCs. These receptors were obtained from a girl between 10 and 17 years old in good health and CMV-seropositive.

The chain uses TRBV6-5 and TRBJ2-7; D perhaps matches TRBD1 (6 bases). Trimming removed 5 bases from V and 7 bases from J, with 12 bases in between. From germline, CDR1 is MNHEY and CDR2 SVGAGI. The CDR3 covers 12 residues. DNA of the CDR3: TGTGCCAGCAGTCTAGGACAGTCGGAGCAGTACTTC. Translating gives CASSLGQSEQYF.

The chain joins TRBV7-6 to TRBJ2-7; D might be TRBD1 (5 bases). The ends were cut back, 6 bases at V and 4 bases at J, with 13 bases in the middle. This CDR3 region has 13 residues. Looked up from germline, CDR1 is SGHVS and CDR2 is FNYEAQ. The CDR3 reads CASSPGRVYEQYF. CDR3 in DNA: TGTGCCAGCAGTCCCGGCAGGGTTTACGAGCAGTACTTC.

The J gene is TRBJ1-2, the V gene TRBV25-1, with TRBD1 as a possible D gene (6 bases). Germline loops: CDR1 MGHDK, CDR2 SYGVNS. The V end lost 3 bases, the J end lost 14 bases, and 13 bases lay between the germline ends. The length of the CDR3 is 11 residues. CDR3 in DNA: TGTGCCAGCAGTGATCTGGACAGCCCAACCTTC. It yields the protein CASSDLDSPTF.

This clone turned up a few times. The V call is TRBV5-1, the J call TRBJ2-5, with 7 bases lining up with TRBD2. The germline V gene has CDR1 SGHRS and CDR2 YFSETQ. CDR3 length equals 14 residues. Trimming removed 5 bases from V and 5 bases from J; junction bases left unmatched: 9. CDR3: CASRSSGLTETQYF. The CDR3 DNA is TGCGCCAGCAGGTCCTCGGGACTAACGGAGACCCAGTACTTC.

V is TRBV19 and J is TRBJ1-2; tentative D call: TRBD1 (5 bases). The V gene's germline CDR1 is LNHDA and CDR2 SQIVND (reference sequence). CDR3 length: 15 residues. The V end lost 3 bases, the J end lost 5 bases, and 16 bases lay between the germline ends. The DNA for the CDR3 is TGTGCCAGTAGTATCGGACACTCCAGGCATTATGGCTACACCTTC. It is translated as CASSIGHSRHYGYTF.